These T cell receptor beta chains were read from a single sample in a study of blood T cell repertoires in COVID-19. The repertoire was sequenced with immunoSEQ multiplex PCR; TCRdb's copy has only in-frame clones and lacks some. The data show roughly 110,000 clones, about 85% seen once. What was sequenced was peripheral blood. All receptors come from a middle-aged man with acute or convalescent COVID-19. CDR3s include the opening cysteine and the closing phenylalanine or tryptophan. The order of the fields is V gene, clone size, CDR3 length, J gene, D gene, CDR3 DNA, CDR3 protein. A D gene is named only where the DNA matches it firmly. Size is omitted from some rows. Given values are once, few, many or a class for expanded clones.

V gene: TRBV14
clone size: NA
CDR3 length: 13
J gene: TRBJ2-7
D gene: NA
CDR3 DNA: TGTGCCAGCAGCCGACTAGTGTCGGGGGAGCAGTACTTC
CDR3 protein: CASSRLVSGEQYF

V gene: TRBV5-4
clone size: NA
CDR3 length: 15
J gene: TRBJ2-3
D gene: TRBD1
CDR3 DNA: TGTGCCAGCAGCTTGGGGGGACAGGCAGCAGATACGCAGTATTTT
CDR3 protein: CASSLGGQAADTQYF

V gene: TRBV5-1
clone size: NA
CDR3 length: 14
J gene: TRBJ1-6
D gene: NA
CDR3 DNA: TGCGCCAGCAGCGGGGGACTCTATAATTCACCCCTCCACTTT
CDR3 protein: CASSGGLYNSPLHF

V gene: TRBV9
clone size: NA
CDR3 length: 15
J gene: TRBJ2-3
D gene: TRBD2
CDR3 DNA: TGTGCCAGCAGCGTAGGCGGGGGGGGCACAGATACGCAGTATTTT
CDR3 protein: CASSVGGGGTDTQYF

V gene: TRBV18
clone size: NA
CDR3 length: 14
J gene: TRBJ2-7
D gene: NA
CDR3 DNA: TGTGCCAGCTCACCACAAAGTAGGCGGTACGAGCAGTACTTC
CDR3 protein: CASSPQSRRYEQYF

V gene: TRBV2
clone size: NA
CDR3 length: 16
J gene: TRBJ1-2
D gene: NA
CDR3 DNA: TGTGCCAGCAGGAACCCGACAGGTTCAGCAAACTATGGCTACACCTTC
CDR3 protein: CASRNPTGSANYGYTF

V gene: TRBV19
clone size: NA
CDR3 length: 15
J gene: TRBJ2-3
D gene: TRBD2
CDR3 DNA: TGTGCCAGTAAGGGTCTGAATAGCGGGGGGTTGACGCAGTATTTT
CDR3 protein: CASKGLNSGGLTQYF

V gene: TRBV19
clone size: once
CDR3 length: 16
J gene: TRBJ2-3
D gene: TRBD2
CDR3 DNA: TGTGCCAGTAGTCCGCGGACTAGCGGGCTCGCAGATACGCAGTATTTT
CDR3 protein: CASSPRTSGLADTQYF

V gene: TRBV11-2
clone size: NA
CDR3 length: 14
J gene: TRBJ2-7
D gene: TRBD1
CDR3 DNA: TGTGCCAGCAGCTTGGGACAGGGGGCCCGTGGGCAGTACTTC
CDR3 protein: CASSLGQGARGQYF

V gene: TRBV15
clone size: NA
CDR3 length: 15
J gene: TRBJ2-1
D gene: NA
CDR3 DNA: TGTGCCACCAGCAGAGAACCCCCAGGGCTCAATGAGCAGTTCTTC
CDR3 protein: CATSREPPGLNEQFF

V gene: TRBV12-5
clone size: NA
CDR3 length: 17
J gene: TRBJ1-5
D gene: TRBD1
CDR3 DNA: TGTGCTAGTGGTTTTTCCCTCTCGACAGGGGTAGGACAGCCCCAGCATTTT
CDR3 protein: CASGFSLSTGVGQPQHF

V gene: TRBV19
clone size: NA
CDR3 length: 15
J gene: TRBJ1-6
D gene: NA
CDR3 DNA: TGTGCCAGTAGTATCGCAGGAAATTCGAATTCACCCCTCCACTTT
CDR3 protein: CASSIAGNSNSPLHF

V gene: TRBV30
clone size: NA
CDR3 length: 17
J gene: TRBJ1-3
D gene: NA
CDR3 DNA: TGTGCCTGGAGTGTAATGAGGAGACAGGTGCCCGAGAACACCATATATTTT
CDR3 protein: CAWSVMRRQVPENTIYF

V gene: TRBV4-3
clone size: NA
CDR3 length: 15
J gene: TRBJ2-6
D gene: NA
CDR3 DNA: TGCGCCAGCAGCCCCTCGGCGGCTGGGGCCAACGTCCTGACTTTC
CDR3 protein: CASSPSAAGANVLTF

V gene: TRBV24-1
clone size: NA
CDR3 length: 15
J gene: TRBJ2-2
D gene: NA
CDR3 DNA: TGTGCCACCAGTGACCCCAGGGTATCCACCGGGGAGCTGTTTTTT
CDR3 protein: CATSDPRVSTGELFF

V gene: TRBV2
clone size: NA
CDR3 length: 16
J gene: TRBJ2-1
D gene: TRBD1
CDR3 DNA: TGTGCCAGCAGTTCCCCGGGACAGGGTTCCTACAATGAGCAGTTCTTC
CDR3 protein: CASSSPGQGSYNEQFF

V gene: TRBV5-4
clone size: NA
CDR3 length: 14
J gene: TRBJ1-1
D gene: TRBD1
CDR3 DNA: TGTGCCAGCAGCTTGCGGACAGGAGAGACTGAAGCTTTCTTT
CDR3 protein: CASSLRTGETEAFF

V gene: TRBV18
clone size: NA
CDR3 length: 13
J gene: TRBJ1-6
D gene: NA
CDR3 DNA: TGTGCCAGCTCACCAGCAGGGAATTCACCCCTCCACTTT
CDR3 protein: CASSPAGNSPLHF

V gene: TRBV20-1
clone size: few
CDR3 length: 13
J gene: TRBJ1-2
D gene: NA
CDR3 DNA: TGCAGTGCTAGTAAGGGGCGGATGGACGGCTACACCTTC
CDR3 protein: CSASKGRMDGYTF

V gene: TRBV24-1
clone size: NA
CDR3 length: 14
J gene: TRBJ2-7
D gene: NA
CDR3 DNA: TGTGCCACCAGCGACAGTACCACCTCCTACGAGCAGTACTTC
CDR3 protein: CATSDSTTSYEQYF

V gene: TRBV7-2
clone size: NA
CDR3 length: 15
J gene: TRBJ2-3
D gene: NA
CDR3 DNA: TGTGCCAGCAGCTGGGCGCGGGGTGGTACAGATACGCAGTATTTT
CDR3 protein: CASSWARGGTDTQYF

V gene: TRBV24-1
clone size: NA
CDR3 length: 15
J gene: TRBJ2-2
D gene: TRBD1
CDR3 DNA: TGTGCCACGGGCCCGGGACAGGGATTGGACGGGGAGCTGTTTTTT
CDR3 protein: CATGPGQGLDGELFF

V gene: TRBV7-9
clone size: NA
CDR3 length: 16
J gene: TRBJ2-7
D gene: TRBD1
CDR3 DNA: TGTGCCAGCAGCTTAGAAGGGACAGGGCCCCCCTACGAGCAGTACTTC
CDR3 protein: CASSLEGTGPPYEQYF

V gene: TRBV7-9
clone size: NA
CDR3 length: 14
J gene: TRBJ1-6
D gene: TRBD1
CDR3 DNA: TGTGCCAGCAGTTTCGGACAGGGCTCTTCACCCCTCCACTTT
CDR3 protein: CASSFGQGSSPLHF

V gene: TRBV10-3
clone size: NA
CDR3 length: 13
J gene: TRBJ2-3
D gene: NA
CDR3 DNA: TGTGCCATCAGTGACCCGGAGGTAGATACGCAGTATTTT
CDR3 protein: CAISDPEVDTQYF

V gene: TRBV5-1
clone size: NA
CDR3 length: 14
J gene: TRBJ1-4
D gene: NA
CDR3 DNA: TGCGCCAGCAGCTTGAAGTCAGGGCGGGAAAAACTGTTTTTT
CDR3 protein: CASSLKSGREKLFF

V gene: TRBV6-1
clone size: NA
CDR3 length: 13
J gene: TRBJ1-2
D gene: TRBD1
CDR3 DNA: TGTGCCAGCAGTGATGAGGGGGCTTATGGCTACACCTTC
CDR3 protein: CASSDEGAYGYTF

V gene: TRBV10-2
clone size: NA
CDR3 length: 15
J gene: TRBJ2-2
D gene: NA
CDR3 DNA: TGCGCCAGCAGAGCCCTCCTGGACAGAGCCGGGGAGCTGTTTTTT
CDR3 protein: CASRALLDRAGELFF

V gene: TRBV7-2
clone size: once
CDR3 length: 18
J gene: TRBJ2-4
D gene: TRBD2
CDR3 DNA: TGTGCCAGCAGCCGGACTAGCGGGGGGGCGGGGACCAAAAACATTCAGTACTTC
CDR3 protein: CASSRTSGGAGTKNIQYF

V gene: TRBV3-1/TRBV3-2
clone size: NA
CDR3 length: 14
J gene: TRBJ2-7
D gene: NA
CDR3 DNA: TGTGCCAGCAGCCATACAGGGAGCTCCTACGAGCAGTACTTC
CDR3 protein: CASSHTGSSYEQYF

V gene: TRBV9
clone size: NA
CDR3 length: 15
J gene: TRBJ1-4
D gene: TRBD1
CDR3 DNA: TGTGCCAGCAGCGTTGGACAGGGCGGGATCGAGAAACTGTTTTTT
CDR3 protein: CASSVGQGGIEKLFF

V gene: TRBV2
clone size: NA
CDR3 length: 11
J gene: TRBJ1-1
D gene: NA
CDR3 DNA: TGTGCCAGCAGAGAGTATACTGAAGCTTTCTTT
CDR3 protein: CASREYTEAFF

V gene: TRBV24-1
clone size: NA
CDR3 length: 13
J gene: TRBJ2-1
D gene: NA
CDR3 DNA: TGTGCCACCAGTCCTAGGACAGACAATGAGCAGTTCTTC
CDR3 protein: CATSPRTDNEQFF

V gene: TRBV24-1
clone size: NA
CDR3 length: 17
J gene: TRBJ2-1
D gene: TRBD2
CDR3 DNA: TGTGCCACCAGTGATCGCTCCAGCGGGGGGGCTTACAATGAGCAGTTCTTC
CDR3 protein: CATSDRSSGGAYNEQFF

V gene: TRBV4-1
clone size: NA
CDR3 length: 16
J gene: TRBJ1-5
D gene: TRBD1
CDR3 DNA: TGCGCCAGCAGCCAAGCTCCGGGACAGGCCGGGAGGCCCCAGCATTTT
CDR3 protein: CASSQAPGQAGRPQHF

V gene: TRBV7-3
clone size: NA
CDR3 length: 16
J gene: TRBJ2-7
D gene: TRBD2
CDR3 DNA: TGTGCCAGCAGCTTAACGCCGAGCGGGGGCTCCTACGAGCAGTACTTC
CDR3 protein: CASSLTPSGGSYEQYF

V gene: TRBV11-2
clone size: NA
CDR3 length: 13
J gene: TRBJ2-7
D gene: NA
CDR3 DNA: TGTGCCAGCAGCTCGGGGAATGGTTACGAGCAGTACTTC
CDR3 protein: CASSSGNGYEQYF

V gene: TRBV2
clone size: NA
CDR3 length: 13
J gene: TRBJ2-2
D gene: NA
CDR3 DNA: TGTGCCAGCAGTGAAGCGACTTTTGGGGAGCTGTTTTTT
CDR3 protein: CASSEATFGELFF

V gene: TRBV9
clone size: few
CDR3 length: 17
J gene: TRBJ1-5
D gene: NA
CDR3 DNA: TGTGCCAGCAGCGTGGAGACCACAGGAGTGGTGAATCAGCCCCAGCATTTT
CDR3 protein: CASSVETTGVVNQPQHF

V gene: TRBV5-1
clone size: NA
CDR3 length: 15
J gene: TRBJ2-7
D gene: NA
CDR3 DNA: TGCGCCAGCAGCTTGGCGCAGGGACTCTCCTACGAGCAGTACTTC
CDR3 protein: CASSLAQGLSYEQYF